This T cell receptor (beta chain) was identified during a study of CDR3 diversity in severe acne. Via MiXCR, TCRdb re-called the PCR reads, giving one row per CDR3 protein. The sample includes under 100,000 distinct CDR3 sequences, 48% of them seen just once. Germline V gene data show CDR1 as MNHEY and CDR2 as SMNVEV (reference sequence). The CDR3 totals 13 residues. The ends lost 6 bases at V and 2 bases at J; junction bases unmatched: 3. Sequenced material: blood. The TCR originated in a male donor in good health, serving as a control. The chain links TRBV27 to TRBJ2-7; 8 bases are shared with TRBD2. The CDR3: CASSLAGAYEQYF. The CDR3 DNA follows: TGTGCCAGCAGCCTAGCGGGCGCCTACGAGCAGTACTTC.